One sample yielded the 30 T cell receptor beta chains listed below, sequenced in a study of vaccination effects on CD4 cells after COVID-19. Peptide-pool stimulation followed by sequencing identified expanded antigen-specific CD4+ clonotypes in the ViraFEST assay. CD4+ T cell isolation took place after approximately 11 days of culture. Each person got two doses of an mRNA SARS-CoV-2 vaccine, BNT162b2 or mRNA-1273. TCRdb's table, derived via immunoSEQ multiplex PCR, lists solely in-frame clones and lacks some. The sample includes roughly 71,000 clones, around 80% of them seen just once. No antigens are known for them. Sample: CD4+ T cells from PBMCs cultured with HCoV-229E spike peptides, taken after COVID-19 vaccination. These receptor sequences come from a human donor who received a COVID-19 vaccine.

This clone was counted a few times. The genes are TRBV2 and TRBJ2-5; D call uncertain. Germline assignment: CDR1 SNHLY and CDR2 FYNNEI. V was clipped by 6 bases and J by 2 bases, with 4 bases between them. The CDR3 covers 11 residues. In DNA form, the CDR3 reads TGTGCCAGCAGGGCTCAAGAGACCCAGTACTTC. It specifies CASRAQETQYF. Looking up the rest from reference TRBV2 and TRBJ2-5 gives the full variable domain: EPEVTQTPSHQVTQMGQEVILRCVPISNHLYFYWYRQILGQKVEFLVSFYNNEISEKSEIFDDQFSVERPDGSNFTLKIRSTKLEDSAMYFCASRAQETQYFGPGTRLLVL.

This chain joins TRBV2 and TRBJ1-4; D not certain. In germline, CDR1 is SNHLY, CDR2 FYNNEI. V was clipped by 3 bases and J by 8 bases, with 4 bases between them. CDR3 length: 11 amino acids. The CDR3 loop is CASSDGEKLFF. As DNA, the CDR3 is TGTGCCAGCAGTGATGGGGAAAAACTGTTTTTT.

The CDR3 sequence is CASRRSEMSGELFF. The CDR3, as DNA: TGTGCCAGCCGAAGGAGCGAGATGTCCGGGGAGCTGTTTTTT. J is TRBJ2-2 and V is TRBV11-2; D not resolved. Trimming cost V 8 bases and J 6 bases, with 16 bases left between them. The CDR3 is 14 residues long. The germline gives CDR1 SGHAT, CDR2 FQNNGV.

The table lists this clone with a count of one. Sequence at one end of the junction differs from germline and may be a read error. This chain connects TRBV3-1 (or the pseudogene TRBV3-2) to TRBJ2-2; no clear D gene. Germline-derived CDR1 and CDR2 are LGHDT and YNNKEL (reference sequence). This CDR3 contains 15 residues. The CDR3 sequence is CASRQDTRFAGELFF. The CDR3 region has the DNA TGTGCCAGCCGCCAAGACACACGTTTCGCCGGGGAGCTGTTTTTT.

The chain has TRBV27 and TRBJ1-5; D is unresolved. Germline lookup yields CDR1 MNHEY and CDR2 SMNVEV (reference sequence). V was trimmed by 6 bases and J by 2 bases, leaving 11 bases between them. This CDR3 contains 14 residues. CDR3 sequence: CASSPLRGNQPQHF. The DNA for the CDR3 is TGTGCCAGCAGCCCTCTAAGGGGCAATCAGCCCCAGCATTTT.

The V and J genes are TRBV24-1 and TRBJ2-3, with D possibly TRBD2 on 6 matching bases. From germline, CDR1 is KGHDR and CDR2 SFDVKD. This CDR3 is 17 amino acids long. The V and J ends lost 4 bases and 3 bases respectively, with 19 bases between them. Here the CDR3 DNA reads TGTGCCACCAGTGACTCTCGGGGGTCACAGGAAACAGATACGCAGTATTTT. Translating gives CATSDSRGSQETDTQYF.

This rearrangement joins TRBV11-3 to TRBJ2-5, with D uncertain. CDR1 SGHNT and CDR2 YENEEA come from the germline V gene. V dropped 2 bases and J dropped 4 bases, with 14 bases sitting between them. The length of the CDR3 is 15 residues. As DNA, the CDR3 is TGTGCCAGCAGCTTATCGCGAGGAATCGCAGAGACCCAGTACTTC. Protein: CASSLSRGIAETQYF.

The gene calls are TRBV6-5 and TRBJ1-5; TRBD1 matches at 10 bases. This CDR3 has 14 amino acids. J was trimmed by 9 bases and V by 2 bases; bases with no gene match: 4. Germline CDR1 reads MNHEY; CDR2 reads SVGAGI. The CDR3 DNA reads as TGTGCCAGCAGTTACGCGACAGGGGGCTGGCCCCAGCATTTT. This gives the protein CASSYATGGWPQHF.

This clone has just one count. The rearrangement links TRBV5-6 to TRBJ2-5; a weak D match, TRBD2 (5 bases). Trimming stripped 0 bases from V and 5 bases from J, with 11 bases between. Germline V gives CDR1 SGHDT, CDR2 YYEEEE. CDR3 length: 14 amino acids. CDR3 amino acids: CASSLARAGETQYF. In DNA form, the CDR3 reads TGTGCCAGCAGCTTGGCGAGGGCTGGGGAGACCCAGTACTTC.

The chain uses TRBV2 and TRBJ2-7, with a possible D match to TRBD2 (5 bases). The CDR3 has 11 amino acids. Germline V gene lookup returns CDR1 SNHLY and CDR2 FYNNEI. The V gene lost 0 bases and the J gene lost 12 bases, with 9 bases spanning the gap. In nucleotides, the CDR3 is TGTGCCAGCAGTGAAGCCGGGGATGTGTACGTC. Protein sequence: CASSEAGDVYV.

This clone was detected a few times. CDR3 loop: CASRSPSGYTF. CDR3 nucleotide sequence: TGTGCCAGCAGATCCCCTAGTGGCTACACCTTC. V and J are TRBV6-5 and TRBJ1-2; D is unclear. V lost 6 bases and J 7 bases, leaving 9 bases between the germline ends. Per the germline V gene, CDR1 is MNHEY and CDR2 is SVGAGI. The CDR3 extends over 11 amino acids.

V usage is TRBV5-8 and J usage is TRBJ2-7; maybe TRBD1 (5 bases). Per the germline V gene, CDR1 is SGHTS and CDR2 is YDEGEE. Trimming cost V 6 bases and J 5 bases, with 12 bases left between them. The CDR3 is 12 residues long. The CDR3 region is CASTLRVHEQYV. As DNA, the CDR3 is TGTGCCAGCACCCTCAGGGTCCACGAGCAGTACGTC.

V is TRBV30 and J is TRBJ1-2, with D tentatively TRBD1 (6 bases). Trimming cost V 5 bases and J 1 base, with 14 bases left between them. Germline V gene data show CDR1 as GTSNPN and CDR2 as SVGIG (reference sequence). This CDR3 comprises 14 residues. CDR3 region: CAWGGRQVNYGYTF. CDR3 DNA: TGTGCCTGGGGAGGTCGACAGGTTAACTATGGCTACACCTTC.

This clone showed up just a few times. The V call is TRBV5-1, the J call TRBJ1-2; 7 bases map to TRBD1. Per the germline V gene, CDR1 is SGHRS and CDR2 is YFSETQ. The CDR3 runs 14 residues. V lost 4 bases, J lost 4 bases, and 7 bases stayed unmatched. The CDR3 nucleotides read TGCGCCAGCAGCCCCGGGGGACAGAGCTATGGCTACACCTTC. This translates into CASSPGGQSYGYTF.

V gene TRBV5-1 combines with J gene TRBJ1-4, with D possibly matching TRBD1 (6 bases). Germline CDR1 SGHRS, CDR2 YFSETQ. Trimming took 8 bases from V and 6 from J, leaving 14 bases between them. The CDR3 is 13 residues long. The CDR3 DNA reads TGCGCCAGTGCGGTGGAGGGGGATGAAAAACTGTTTTTT. This gives the protein CASAVEGDEKLFF.

A single count supports this clone. The chain joins TRBV10-3 to TRBJ2-5; D gene ambiguous. The CDR3 length is 14 residues. V lost 0 bases to trimming and J lost 4 bases, with 9 bases between them. Germline lookup yields CDR1 ENHRY and CDR2 SYGVKD. CDR3 sequence: CAISESGLTETQYF. CDR3 DNA sequence: TGTGCCATCAGTGAGTCGGGTTTGACAGAGACCCAGTACTTC.

In the case of this clone: The junction departs from the called germline gene at one end, perhaps through a read error. The chain uses TRBV4-1 and TRBJ1-5; D is uncertain. This CDR3 is built from 16 residues. Germline V gives CDR1 MGHRA, CDR2 YSYEKL. CDR3 residues: CASSQDRMAGNQPQHF. Here the CDR3 DNA reads TGCGCCAGCAGCCAAGATCGAATGGCAGGCAACCAGCCCCAGCATTTT.

V usage is TRBV10-3 and J usage is TRBJ2-3; possibly TRBD1 or TRBD2 for D (5 bases each). This CDR3 has 15 residues. The germline V and J ends were trimmed by 3 bases and 2 bases, with 12 bases remaining between them. Germline V gives CDR1 ENHRY, CDR2 SYGVKD. CDR3 in DNA: TGTGCCATCAGTGATCCAGGGACGACCACAGATACGCAGTATTTT. Translation gives CAISDPGTTTDTQYF.

The rearrangement uses TRBV4-1 and TRBJ2-2, with 7 bases matching TRBD1. V trimming: 4 bases; J trimming: 7 bases; junction bases outside the gene matches: 6. CDR1 and CDR2 from the germline V gene are MGHRA and YSYEKL. This CDR3 is 14 amino acids long. In DNA, the CDR3 is TGCGCCAGCAGCCCGACAGGGCGGATCGGGGAGCTGTTTTTT. Protein product: CASSPTGRIGELFF.

The chain joins TRBV3-1 (or the pseudogene TRBV3-2) to TRBJ2-1; 10 nucleotides align to TRBD2. Per germline, CDR1 LGHDT and CDR2 YNNKEL (reference sequence). Trimming removed 5 bases from V and 2 bases from J; junction bases left unmatched: 3. CDR3 size: 15 residues. The CDR3 region is CASSSSGGTYNEQFF. CDR3 bases: TGTGCCAGCAGCAGTAGCGGGGGGACCTACAATGAGCAGTTCTTC.

This chain uses TRBV7-2 with TRBJ2-6; 11 bases agree with TRBD1. V dropped 5 bases and J dropped 4; count of bases not matched to a gene: 4. The CDR3 totals 16 residues. CDR1 and CDR2 from the germline V gene are SGHTA and FQGNSA. The chain's CDR3 is CASSRTGGAGANVLTF. The CDR3 DNA reads as TGTGCCAGCAGCAGGACAGGGGGCGCCGGGGCCAACGTCCTGACTTTC.

V gene TRBV5-8 combines with J gene TRBJ1-3; D is uncertain. V lost 1 base, J lost 2 bases, and 10 bases lay in between. CDR1 is SGHTS, CDR2 YDEGEE, per germline. CDR3 length equals 15 residues. CDR3 sequence reads: CASSLYGSPGNTIYF. For the CDR3, the DNA is TGTGCCAGCAGCTTGTACGGGTCCCCTGGAAACACCATATATTTT.

The rearrangement links TRBV10-3 to TRBJ2-3; TRBD1 matches at 7 bases. V lost 5 bases and J lost 6; bases outside the gene matches: 2. Germline V gene sequence: CDR1 ENHRY, CDR2 SYGVKD. This CDR3 spans 12 amino acids. CDR3 in DNA: TGTGCCATCAGTACAGGGGCGGATACGCAGTATTTT. Encoded protein: CAISTGADTQYF.

This clone was observed a single time. The chain is built from TRBV5-1 and TRBJ2-5; 7 bases map to TRBD2. The CDR3 is 14 residues long. Losses at the gene ends were 6 bases for V and 3 bases for J; bases not matched to a gene: 8. Germline V gives CDR1 SGHRS, CDR2 YFSETQ. CDR3 region: CASTTGTNEETQYF. For the CDR3, the DNA is TGCGCCAGCACCACCGGGACTAATGAAGAGACCCAGTACTTC.

J is TRBJ1-2 and V is TRBV2; 10 nucleotides agree with TRBD1. Germline CDR1 and CDR2: SNHLY and FYNNEI. There are 13 residues in the CDR3. Trimming removed 8 bases from V and 3 bases from J; junction bases left unmatched: 3. The CDR3 nucleotides are TGTGCCAGCCGGGACAGGGGTCACTATGGCTACACCTTC. It translates to CASRDRGHYGYTF.

The rearrangement uses TRBV12-5 and TRBJ2-1; the D gene is possibly TRBD1 (6 bases). The CDR3 contains 15 residues. V lost 1 base and J lost 5, with 12 bases in between. Germline assignment: CDR1 LGHNT and CDR2 FRNRAP. Written as DNA, the CDR3 is TGTGCTAGTGGTTTGGCACAGGGAACCAACAATGAGCAGTTCTTC. Amino acids: CASGLAQGTNNEQFF.

The chain links TRBV24-1 to TRBJ2-1, with D tentatively TRBD1 or TRBD2 (6 bases each). The germline gives CDR1 KGHDR, CDR2 SFDVKD. V shed 3 bases and J shed 1 base, with 12 bases lying between them. The length of the CDR3 is 16 residues. CDR3 sequence reads: CATSDRLGGSYNEQFF. CDR3 nucleotides: TGTGCCACCAGTGATCGTCTAGGGGGGTCCTACAATGAGCAGTTCTTC.

The table lists this clone with a count of one. This CDR3 reads CASSASRGDQPQHF. In DNA form, the CDR3 reads TGTGCCAGCAGCGCCTCCAGGGGGGATCAGCCCCAGCATTTT. J is TRBJ1-5 and V is TRBV5-6; 7 nucleotides agree with TRBD1. The CDR3 loop spans 14 amino acids. Germline values: CDR1 SGHDT, CDR2 YYEEEE. J lost 5 bases, V lost 4 bases, and 6 bases had no gene match.

The chain has TRBV6-5 and TRBJ2-5, with D hard to call. CDR1 is MNHEY, CDR2 SVGAGI, per germline. The ends were cut back, 7 bases at V and 7 bases at J, with 13 bases in the middle. CDR3 size: 12 residues. The CDR3 spells CASNKNSGTQYF. In DNA, the CDR3 is TGTGCCAGCAACAAAAACTCCGGGACCCAGTACTTC.

This sequence joins TRBV18 and TRBJ1-2, with 8 bases that match TRBD1. The trim removed 3 bases at V and 2 bases at J, leaving 5 bases unmatched. Per the germline V gene, CDR1 is KGHSH and CDR2 is LQKENI. CDR3 length: 15 residues. CDR3 bases: TGTGCCAGCTCACCGACAGGGGAGGGGAACTATGGCTACACCTTC. It encodes CASSPTGEGNYGYTF. Drawing the rest from reference TRBV18 and TRBJ1-2, the complete variable domain is NAGVMQNPRHLVRRRGQEARLRCSPMKGHSHVYWYRQLPEEGLKFMVYLQKENIIDESGMPKERFSAEFPKEGPSILRIQQVVRGDSAAYFCASSPTGEGNYGYTFGSGTRLTVV.